These 18 T cell receptor beta chains share one sample of origin, sequenced in a study of blood T cell repertoires in COVID-19. Some clones are missing from TCRdb's copy, which holds only in-frame ones; the method was immunoSEQ multiplex PCR. The data show over 65,000 clones, with approximately 90% seen just once and roughly 8.7% held by the top ten. Sequenced: peripheral blood. These receptors came from a man aged 25-45 years with acute or convalescent COVID-19.

This chain connects TRBV27 to TRBJ1-2; TRBD1 matches at 10 bases. The CDR3 runs to 15 residues. Germline V gene lookup returns CDR1 MNHEY and CDR2 SMNVEV (reference sequence). V was pared by 5 bases and J by 6 bases, with 9 bases of the junction left unmatched. CDR3: CASSRGTGENHGYTF. For the CDR3, the DNA is TGTGCCAGCAGTAGGGGGACAGGGGAAAATCATGGCTACACCTTC.

A single count supports this clone. V is TRBV30 and J is TRBJ1-1, with a possible D match to TRBD1 (5 bases). Trimming removed 4 bases at V and 0 bases at J, with 18 bases between. The V gene's germline CDR1 is GTSNPN and CDR2 SVGIG (reference sequence). CDR3 length: 16 residues. CDR3 nucleotides: TGTGCCTGGATGCGGGGCACCGGAGAATTGAACACTGAAGCTTTCTTT. The encoded protein is CAWMRGTGELNTEAFF.

The chain joins TRBV4-2 to TRBJ1-4; D perhaps matches TRBD1 (6 bases). The V gene's germline CDR1 is LGHNA and CDR2 YNFKEQ. CDR3 length: 15 residues. With 3 bases removed from V and 6 bases from J, the gap between germline ends came to 14 bases. This chain's CDR3 is CASSHRDTDYEKLFF. DNA of the CDR3: TGTGCCAGCAGCCACCGGGACACCGACTATGAAAAACTGTTTTTT.

This chain uses TRBV18 with TRBJ1-1; D remains unclear. Germline-derived CDR1 and CDR2 are KGHSH and LQKENI. The CDR3 length is 16 residues. Trimming pared 0 bases from V and 0 bases from J, leaving 11 bases between. The CDR3 nucleotides are TGTGCCAGCTCACCACCACTTACCGGGATGAACACTGAAGCTTTCTTT. Protein: CASSPPLTGMNTEAFF. Using reference TRBV18 and TRBJ1-1 for the parts outside the CDR3, the full variable domain is NAGVMQNPRHLVRRRGQEARLRCSPMKGHSHVYWYRQLPEEGLKFMVYLQKENIIDESGMPKERFSAEFPKEGPSILRIQQVVRGDSAAYFCASSPPLTGMNTEAFFGQGTRLTVV.

The chain combines TRBV7-9 with TRBJ2-3, with TRBD2 identical over 11 bases. The CDR3 length is 18 residues. V shed 1 base and J 5 bases; nucleotides not matched to a gene: 11. The V gene's germline CDR1 is SEHNR and CDR2 FQNEAQ (reference sequence). CDR3: CASSLGGSGRARLDTQYF. The CDR3 DNA sequence: TGTGCCAGCAGCTTAGGCGGTAGCGGGAGGGCCCGGTTAGATACGCAGTATTTT.

The chain employs TRBV11-2 and TRBJ1-6, with D perhaps matching TRBD1 (6 bases). CDR1 is SGHAT, CDR2 FQNNGV, per germline. With 5 bases removed from V and 3 bases from J, the gap between germline ends came to 11 bases. This CDR3 spans 15 amino acids. The CDR3 DNA reads as TGTGCCAGCAGCCGCGGACAGTTCTATAATTCACCCCTCCACTTT. Translating it yields CASSRGQFYNSPLHF. Complete variable domain (other parts from reference TRBV11-2 and TRBJ1-6): EAGVAQSPRYKIIEKRQSVAFWCNPISGHATLYWYQQILGQGPKLLIQFQNNGVVDDSQLPKDRFSAERLKGVDSTLKIQPAKLEDSAVYLCASSRGQFYNSPLHFGNGTRLTVT.

The CDR3 nucleotides are TGTGCCAGCAGCTTAGTAGGGACCGGGACTTTCTACAATGAGCAGTTCTTC. This encodes CASSLVGTGTFYNEQFF. The rearrangement joins TRBV7-9 to TRBJ2-1, with D possibly being TRBD2 (6 bases). The CDR3 is made up of 17 amino acids. Trimming stripped 1 base from V and 3 bases from J, with 16 bases between. The germline CDR1 and CDR2 sequences are SEHNR and FQNEAQ (reference sequence).

J is TRBJ2-3 and V is TRBV13; D is perhaps TRBD2 (6 bases). CDR3 length: 15 residues. Germline CDR1 is PRHDT and CDR2 is FYEKMQ (reference sequence). Deletions cut 3 bases from V and 2 bases from J, with 12 bases between. The CDR3 nucleotides read TGTGCCAGCAGCTTCCAGCGGGTCGTCACAGATACGCAGTATTTT. It yields the protein CASSFQRVVTDTQYF.

This clone was counted only a few times. The V and J genes are TRBV19 and TRBJ2-1; the match to TRBD2 covers 15 bases. CDR1 LNHDA and CDR2 SQIVND come from the germline V gene (reference sequence). The CDR3 extends over 18 amino acids. J lost 4 bases, V lost 5 bases, and 9 bases had no gene match. In DNA form, the CDR3 reads TGTGCCAGTAGTCCAATGAGGGGACTAGCGGGAGGTTACAATGAGCAGTTCTTC. This codes for CASSPMRGLAGGYNEQFF.

CDR3 DNA: TGTGCCAGCGGGGATCAGGGCTACGAGCAGTACTTC. Residues: CASGDQGYEQYF. This chain links TRBV27 with TRBJ2-7; tentative D call: TRBD1 (5 bases). Trimming cost V 8 bases and J 3 bases, with 11 bases left between them. CDR3 size: 12 residues. Germline CDR1 is MNHEY and CDR2 is SMNVEV (reference sequence).

The CDR3 DNA reads TGTGCCAGCAGTTTGGGTCCTAGCGGGAGGGCCGGGGACACCGGGGAGCTGTTTTTT. Residues: CASSLGPSGRAGDTGELFF. The chain employs TRBV28 and TRBJ2-2; 12 bases agree with TRBD2. Germline V CDR1 and CDR2: MDHEN, SYDVKM. The J segment lost 3 bases and the V segment lost 3 bases, leaving 11 bases of the junction unmatched. The CDR3 runs 19 residues.

The J gene is TRBJ2-3, the V gene TRBV28; 9 bases fit TRBD2. V was clipped by 6 bases and J by 2 bases; unmatched bases: 6. This CDR3 comprises 15 residues. Germline V CDR1 and CDR2: MDHEN, SYDVKM. CDR3 nucleotides: TGTGCCAGCAGACCCTTAGCGGGAGACACAGATACGCAGTATTTT. This gives the protein CASRPLAGDTDTQYF.

This sequence joins TRBV3-1 (or the pseudogene TRBV3-2) and TRBJ2-2; D possibly corresponds to TRBD2 (6 bases). This CDR3 contains 14 residues. Germline V gene lookup returns CDR1 LGHDT and CDR2 YNNKEL (reference sequence). Trimming pared 5 bases from V and 6 bases from J, leaving 13 bases between. As DNA, the CDR3 is TGTGCCAGCAGCTTTCTCCGACTAGCCGGGGAGCTGTTTTTT. Translated, it gives CASSFLRLAGELFF.

This sequence joins TRBV18 and TRBJ1-1; a weak D match, TRBD1 (6 bases). The CDR3 is 13 residues long. The ends were cut back, 3 bases at V and 3 bases at J, with 8 bases in the middle. CDR1 and CDR2 (germline): KGHSH, LQKENI. CDR3 in amino acids: CASSPRQDTEAFF. Here the CDR3 DNA reads TGTGCCAGCTCACCCAGACAGGACACTGAAGCTTTCTTT.

This chain uses TRBV20-1 with TRBJ2-1, with D possibly TRBD1 on 5 matching bases. The germline V gene has CDR1 DFQATT and CDR2 SNEGSKA (reference sequence). The CDR3 covers 11 residues. The germline V and J ends were trimmed by 4 bases and 8 bases, with 9 bases remaining between them. CDR3 nucleotides: TGCAGTGCTACCCCCAGGGATGAGCAGTTCTTC. Translated: CSATPRDEQFF.

The CDR3 coding sequence is TGTGCCATCAGTGAGTTACCTGGGGAGAATCAGCCCCAGCATTTT. It encodes CAISELPGENQPQHF. The genes are TRBV10-3 and TRBJ1-5; no firm D call. The CDR3 consists of 15 residues. V lost 1 base, J lost 4 bases, and 11 bases lay in between. Germline V gives CDR1 ENHRY, CDR2 SYGVKD.

CDR3 in DNA: TGTGCCAGCTCACTCTCTTCGGGTGGAAGTCAGCCCCAGCATTTT. This translates into CASSLSSGGSQPQHF. This chain connects TRBV18 to TRBJ1-5, with unresolved D. V lost 4 bases, J lost 6 bases, and 16 bases lay in between. Germline V gene data show CDR1 as KGHSH and CDR2 as LQKENI. This CDR3 region has 15 residues.

The chain has TRBV7-2 and TRBJ1-3; D is undetermined. CDR3 size: 15 residues. CDR1 is SGHTA and CDR2 is FQGNSA in the germline V gene. The V end lost 5 bases, the J end lost 0 bases, and 11 bases lay between the germline ends. The CDR3 coding sequence is TGTGCCAGCAGCCCCTTGGGCGACTCTGGAAACACCATATATTTT. This encodes CASSPLGDSGNTIYF.